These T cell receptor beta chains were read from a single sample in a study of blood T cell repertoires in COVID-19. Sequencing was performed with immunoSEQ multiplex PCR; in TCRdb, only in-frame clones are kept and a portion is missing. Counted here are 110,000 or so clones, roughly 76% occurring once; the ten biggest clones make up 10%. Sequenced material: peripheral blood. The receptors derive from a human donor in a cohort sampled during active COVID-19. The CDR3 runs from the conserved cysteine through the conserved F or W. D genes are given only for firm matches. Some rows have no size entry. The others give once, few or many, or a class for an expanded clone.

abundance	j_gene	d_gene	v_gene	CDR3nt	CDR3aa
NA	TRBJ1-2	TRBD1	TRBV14	TGTGCCAGCAGCCAAGTTAGGGACAGCTATGGCTACACCTTC	CASSQVRDSYGYTF
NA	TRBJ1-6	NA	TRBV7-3	TGTGCCAGCAGCTTAAAGGGGGGGAATTCACCCCTCCACTTT	CASSLKGGNSPLHF
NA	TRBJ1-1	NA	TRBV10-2	TGCGCCAGCAGTGAGACAGGACTAACTTCTGAAGCTTTCTTT	CASSETGLTSEAFF
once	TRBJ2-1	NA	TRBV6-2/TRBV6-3	TGTGCCAGCAGTTATGAGGTGTACAATGAGCAGTTCTTC	CASSYEVYNEQFF
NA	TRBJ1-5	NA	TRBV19	TGTGCCAGTAGTGTTCGGGACAACAATCAGCCCCAGCATTTT	CASSVRDNNQPQHF
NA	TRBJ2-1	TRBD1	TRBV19	TGTGCCAGTTTTCTCGGGACAGGGGGCGGTGAGCAGTTCTTC	CASFLGTGGGEQFF
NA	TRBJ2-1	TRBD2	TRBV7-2	TGTGCCAGCAGCTTCCCCGCGGGGGGGACGACCAATGAGCAGTTCTTC	CASSFPAGGTTNEQFF
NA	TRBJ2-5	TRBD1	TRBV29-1	TGCAGCGCCGAAGGGGGACAGGGGCGAAGTAACTCGGAGACCCAGTACTTC	CSAEGGQGRSNSETQYF
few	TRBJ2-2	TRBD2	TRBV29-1	TGCAGCGTTGGACTAGCGGGAGGGACCGGGGAGCTGTTTTTT	CSVGLAGGTGELFF
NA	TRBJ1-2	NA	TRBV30	TGTGCCGGGGGCGGTGGCTACACCTTC	CAGGGGYTF
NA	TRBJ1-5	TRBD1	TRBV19	TGTGCCAGTAGTATGCGGACAGGGCTGTGGGCGGATCAGCCCCAGCATTTT	CASSMRTGLWADQPQHF
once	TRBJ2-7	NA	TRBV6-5	TGTGCCAGCAGGCGACAGGAATACGAGCAGTACTTC	CASRRQEYEQYF
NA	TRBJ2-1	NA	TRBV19	TGTGCCAGTAGTAACCGGGACATATACAATGAGCAGTTCTTC	CASSNRDIYNEQFF
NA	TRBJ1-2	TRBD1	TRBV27	TGTGCCGCCCGGGACAGACGTAACTATGGCTACACCTTC	CAARDRRNYGYTF
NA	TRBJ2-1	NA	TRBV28	TGTGCCAGCAGTGCGTACAATGAGCAGTTCTTC	CASSAYNEQFF
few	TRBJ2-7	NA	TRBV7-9	TGTGCCAGCAGCCCTAGTGGCGCGGTAACCTACGAGCAGTACTTC	CASSPSGAVTYEQYF
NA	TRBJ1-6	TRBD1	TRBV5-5	TGTGCCAGCAGCTCCGGGACAGGGTTTAGTTCACCCCTCCACTTT	CASSSGTGFSSPLHF
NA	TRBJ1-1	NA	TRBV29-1	TGCAGCGTCCCAGACAGGGAAGCTTTCTTT	CSVPDREAFF
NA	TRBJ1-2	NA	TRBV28	TGTGCCAGCAGCCCACCCCCGCCGGGAGGCTACACCTTC	CASSPPPPGGYTF
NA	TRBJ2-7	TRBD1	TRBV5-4	TGTGCCAGCAGCTTAAACAGGGGGCCTTGGGACGAGCAGTACTTC	CASSLNRGPWDEQYF
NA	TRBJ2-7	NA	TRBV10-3	TGTGCCATCAGTGAGATCCGGGAACCCTACGAGCAGTACTTC	CAISEIREPYEQYF
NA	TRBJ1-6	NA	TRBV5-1	TGCGCCAGCAGCCCAATGCGCGCAAGTAACTCCTATAATTCACCCCTCCACTTT	CASSPMRASNSYNSPLHF
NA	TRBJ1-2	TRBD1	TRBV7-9	TGTGCCAGCAGCTATCGTCCGGGACAGGGGGCCCCCCTTAACTATGGCTACACCTTC	CASSYRPGQGAPLNYGYTF
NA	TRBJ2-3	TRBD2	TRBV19	TGTGCCAGTAGCCACACTAGCGGGAGTACCGGCACAGATACGCAGTATTTT	CASSHTSGSTGTDTQYF
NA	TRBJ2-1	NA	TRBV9	TGTGCCAGCAGCGTAGTGCCGGTTGGCTACAATGAGCAGTTCTTC	CASSVVPVGYNEQFF
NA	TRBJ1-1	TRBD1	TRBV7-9	TGTGCCAGCAGCTCCACCACGCAGGGGGCGTTAAGAGCTTTCTTT	CASSSTTQGALRAFF
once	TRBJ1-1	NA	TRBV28	TGTGCCAGCAGTTTTGGGGGAGGGGGAACTGAAGCTTTCTTT	CASSFGGGGTEAFF
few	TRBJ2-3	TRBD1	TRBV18	TGTGCCAGCTCACCACGGACAGGGGGCACAGATACGCAGTATTTT	CASSPRTGGTDTQYF
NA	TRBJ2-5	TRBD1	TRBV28	TGTGCCAGCAGAAACCAGGGGGCGGGGGAGACCCAGTACTTC	CASRNQGAGETQYF
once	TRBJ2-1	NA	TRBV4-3	TGCGCCAGCAGCCTTCCTCCCCATGAGCAGTTCTTC	CASSLPPHEQFF
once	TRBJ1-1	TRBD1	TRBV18	TGTGCCAGCTCAGGGACAGGGGACTTTGAAGCTTTCTTT	CASSGTGDFEAFF
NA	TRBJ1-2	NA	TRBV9	TGTGCCAGCAGCGTAGTCCAGTCCCCCAGCTATGGCTACACCTTC	CASSVVQSPSYGYTF
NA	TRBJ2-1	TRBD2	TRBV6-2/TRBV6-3	TGTGCCAGCAGTTACGACTCTTTAGCGGGGGGACGTGGTGAGCAGTTCTTC	CASSYDSLAGGRGEQFF
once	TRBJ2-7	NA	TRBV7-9	TGTGCCAGCAGCTGGGGCGACGAGCAGTACTTC	CASSWGDEQYF
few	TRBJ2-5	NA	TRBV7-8	TGTGCCAGCAGCCCTACGAGGGGGAATGGGGAGACCCAGTACTTC	CASSPTRGNGETQYF